This paragraph covers one T cell receptor beta chain sequence. Its recognized antigen is unknown. No much larger clone exists at a distance of one base, and base qualities are not known. These data are taken from a study of cytomegalovirus exposure and HLA in healthy donors (dated by TCRdb to 2016 to 2017). Notes on the research overall: In an earlier analysis of fewer than 750 of the donors, around 290 Gb of sequence data and 90 million to 120 million unique TCR beta sequences from about 179 million T cells were reported. Typing coverage differed by locus: A, B, C, DRB1 and DQB1 were typed in about 620-640 donors, DQA1 in roughly 500, DPA1 in 606, and DPB1 in roughly 450. To predict cytomegalovirus infection status, the study combined high-throughput TCR immunosequencing, statistical association of individual TCRs with disease status, and machine learning. An early release that covered roughly 600 HLA-typed donors contained approximately 300 gigabases of sequencing data and tens of millions of unique TCR sequences. In an earlier analysis of roughly 540 of the donors, high-throughput TCR beta sequencing was used to judge whether each TCR beta V gene segment behaved as functional or pseudogenic. Every discovery cohort repertoire had been produced on one sequencing platform. Genome-wide SNP genotypes for about three fifths of the roughly 700 donors were used in a later genetic analysis, which treated that subset as a discovery cohort. The later analysis used no new phenotypic data to find candidate immune exposures, relying instead on TCR beta sequences and their occurrence across donors. Class I and class II HLA loci were covered by the typing at four-digit resolution. The study was designed to test whether signatures of past pathogen exposure could be identified by cataloging public T cell receptors. A later analysis re-analyzed previously published TCR beta repertoires from 550 to 700 donors and added high-resolution HLA genotyping to study TCR occurrence patterns. Donor age, sex, ethnicity and CMV serostatus were collected together with the repertoire data. The T cell repertoires of under 700 subjects were profiled by immunosequencing and related to cytomegalovirus serostatus. Roughly 5 DR-DQ haplotypes were handled as single units for association and clustering, since linkage in the cohort was strong. Among 300 to 500 genotyped donors of the cohort, an average of around 250,000 unique TCR beta nucleotide sequences was sequenced per donor, of which about 18% were non-productive. Of the roughly 390 genotyped donors, 65% to 90% were placed in the genetic ancestry cluster associated with self-reported Caucasian donors. Along with the roughly 610-subject first cohort, a separate validation cohort of around 120 different subjects was used. On the study overall, not on this receptor specifically: In this cohort, only TCR beta chains were sequenced, and detectable features were limited by the absence of alpha or paired-chain data. Presence/absence analyses assumed roughly uniform sequencing depth across donors, an assumption that may not hold. Because counts were too low, about 15 rarely observed V segments, including chromosome 9 orphons, were left out of the earlier analysis of 500 to 750 of the donors. The authors suggested that the approach could potentially be generalized to other disease states and immunological phenotypes. Across donors, most TCR sequences were observed very rarely, whereas some public TCRs were present in many individuals. In the study, roughly 160 TCR beta chains were listed as associated with cytomegalovirus. A cluster of highly shared sequence variants was judged likely to represent a technical artifact of the sequencing pipeline. In a later analysis, around 17,000 TCR beta sequences were associated with specific HLA alleles at a false discovery rate of 0.05. In both the original and validation cohorts, the classifier was reported to diagnose cytomegalovirus status with high specificity and sensitivity. Because HLA typing was missing for some donors at each locus, association tests included only the typed subset. In a later genetic analysis, fewer N-insertions in productive TCRs were reported among donors in an Asian-associated ancestry cluster than the 666-donor mean. Some IMGT-functional V segments, including TRBV6-2 and TRBV6-3, could not be told apart with the 87-base-pair reads, so those segments were excluded. A further reported finding was that TCR beta sequences accurately predicted the HLA-A and HLA-B alleles for most subjects in the first cohort. Three of the identified cytomegalovirus-associated TCR beta chains were confirmed in vitro to be specific for cytomegalovirus antigens. In a later analysis, HLA-associated TCR beta chains were found to be more clonally expanded and to have lower generation probabilities than equally common non-associated chains. Broadly in line with IMGT annotations, most TCR beta V segments showed up in productive rearrangements about 90% or about 30% of the time in an earlier analysis of about 500 of the donors. A later genetic analysis associated a missense DCLRE1C variant with V-gene and J-gene trimming of TCR beta chains, and an independent cohort replicated the association. In a later analysis, most CMV-associated TCR beta chains were found to appear HLA-restricted, with HLA associations seemingly driven largely by CMV exposure. For the cohort, immune exposure information was limited to CMV serostatus. According to a later analysis, parvovirus B19, influenza, CMV and Epstein-Barr virus appeared linked to several top co-occurrence clusters. Correlated functional status among segregating V segments might be attributable to linkage disequilibrium, but an unknown experimental factor could not be ruled out. Assigning TCR associations to individual alleles was difficult when HLA alleles, especially DR and DQ, strongly co-occurred. In a later analysis, TCR association rates were found to vary across HLA loci, with the most associated TCRs seen for DRB1 alleles and the fewest for HLA-C alleles.

The cohort comprised approximately 700 healthy bone marrow donors. At the time of sampling, every cohort member was nominally healthy, though immune exposures that went unrecorded were likely present. The donor was CMV seronegative and was included in the group of under 450 seronegative cohort members. A peripheral blood sample was provided by each donor, and peripheral blood mononuclear cells were used for TCR beta sequencing. Genomic DNA was extracted from the blood cell samples with the Qiagen DNeasy Blood Extraction Kit. The CDR3 contains 14 residues, cysteine and phenylalanine counted. Solely the CDR3 DNA is kept, with 42 bases framed from the first base. The germline V gene supplies CDR1 SGHRS and CDR2 YFSETQ. V is trimmed back by 5 bases and J by 3 bases, and the junction contains 5 bases that no gene match accounts for. The library was produced with the immunoSEQ multiplex PCR assay. A mixture of 60 forward primers for TCR Vbeta segments and 13 reverse primers for TCR Jbeta segments was used in the multiplex PCR. A multiplex PCR assay on genomic DNA amplified the CDR3 region of rearranged TCR beta genes. The amplified TCR beta libraries were sequenced on the Illumina HiSeq System as 87-base-pair reads. Per the authors' processing: A later analysis tallied about 77 million unique TCR beta chains across the approximately 670 repertoires, and about 12 million of those chains were shared by two or more donors. To remove PCR and sequencing errors, raw reads were error-corrected and collapsed into unique sequences using a nearest-neighbor algorithm that merged closely related sequences. CDR3 sequences were aligned to IMGT reference sequences to assign V, D and J gene segments. Each retained sequence needed at least a six-nucleotide match to both a V gene segment and a J gene segment. Rearrangements were classified as productive when the CDR3 lacked stop codons and remained in frame with V and J, and all other rearrangements were classified as non-productive. CDR3 was defined by IMGT convention, running from the second conserved V-encoded cysteine to the conserved J-encoded phenylalanine. The earlier analysis of fewer than 700 of the donors excluded sequences that lacked an unambiguous match to a single V gene segment. An earlier analysis of under 750 of the donors called V segments functional above 56.7% productive rearrangements and segregating when the between-donor standard deviation exceeded 5%. A statistical classification framework was developed to diagnose cytomegalovirus status using the catalog of TCR beta chain sequences. V and J gene assignment, in a later analysis, came from comparing TCR nucleotide sequences with IMGT/GENE-DB human TR gene sequences. In a later analysis, CDR3 sequences and most-parsimonious VDJ recombination scenarios were assigned using the TCRdist pipeline. In a later analysis, every TCR beta chain was defined by the combination of its CDR3 amino acid sequence and its V-gene family, and reads without a unique V-gene family were dropped. In a later analysis, 450 to 600 highly shared, low-generation-probability nucleotide sequences were removed to address suspected cross-contamination and a sequencing artifact. For each public chain, a later analysis derived a clonal expansion index from normalized ranks of inferred template counts within each repertoire. Generation probabilities in a later analysis came from a VDJ recombination model fitted to out-of-frame rearrangements, and those results were checked against IGoR. Hypergeometric tests were used in a later analysis to score TCR-TCR, TCR-HLA and TCR-CMV co-occurrence, with a repertoire-size bias correction applied to the TCR pairs. False discovery rates were estimated in a later analysis by permuting HLA or CMV assignments 20 times. In a later analysis, co-occurring TCRs were grouped using DBSCAN, with TCRdist sequence similarity added in when clustering inside HLA-allele-positive subsets. Repertoires with fewer than 30,000 or more than 120,000 public chains were left out of co-occurrence clustering, as were a handful of repertoires with anomalous nucleotide sharing. Sourced from immuneACCESS, this table was stored by TCRdb with only in-frame sequences that have V and J called. A share of the clones is absent; for the studies checked, an unresolved V gene accounts for under half, and the remainder has no known explanation. That table is the source of V, J and clone size, and D and trimming were worked out from the DNA. Here the sample has some 200,000 clones; around 77% occur a single time. The top ten hold roughly 3% of the sample.

The sample consisted of PBMCs. Rearrangement joined TRBV5-1 to TRBJ2-3; 8 central nucleotides agree with TRBD2. The receptor comes from a woman between 25 and 40 years old in good health and CMV-seronegative. CDR3 reads: CASRVSGKTDTQYF. The DNA reads TGCGCCAGCAGAGTTAGCGGGAAGACAGATACGCAGTATTTT.